The 30 T cell receptor beta chains below come from one sample, sequenced in a study of post-analysis software for immune sequencing data. Study-wide findings and caveats: In patients, about 5 TRBV segments were more frequent than in controls, with TRBV5-6, TRBV5-1 and TRBV20-1 among them.

These receptors have no known antigen. The authors incorporated unique molecular identifiers into the TCR beta cDNA libraries. Using its own MiXCR run on the PCR reads, TCRdb lists one record per CDR3 protein. Of hundreds of thousands of distinct CDR3 sequences listed, 59% are singletons. The sequencing sample was made of blood. These receptors were taken from a girl between 2 and 10 years old with multiple sclerosis.

The table lists this clonotype with a count of one. The CDR3 region has the DNA TGTGCCAGCAGCCCAGAACGATTCCAGTCGGCTGAAGCTTTCTTT. Translation gives CASSPERFQSAEAFF. This chain links TRBV7-2 with TRBJ1-1, with no clear D. CDR1 SGHTA and CDR2 FQGNSA come from the germline V gene. The V end lost 5 bases, the J end lost 6 bases, and 19 bases lay between the germline ends. The CDR3 covers 15 residues.

V and J are TRBV4-2 and TRBJ2-6, with 7 bases that match TRBD1. The V and J ends lost 3 bases and 2 bases, in that order; junction bases with no gene match: 10. The CDR3 contains 18 residues. Germline CDR1 reads LGHNA; CDR2 reads YNFKEQ. The CDR3 DNA reads as TGTGCCAGCAGCCACCCCGACAGGGCTACCCCTGGGGCCAACGTCCTGACTTTC. It translates to CASSHPDRATPGANVLTF.

The chain links TRBV6-6 to TRBJ1-1; D ambiguous. The V end lost 6 bases, the J end lost 2 bases, and 7 bases lay between the germline ends. Germline V gene lookup returns CDR1 MNHNY and CDR2 SVGAGI (reference sequence). This CDR3 has 12 residues. CDR3 loop: CASSAANTEAFF. Written as DNA, the CDR3 is TGTGCCAGCAGCGCAGCTAACACTGAAGCTTTCTTT.

The rearrangement uses TRBV18 and TRBJ2-5; D gene uncertain. Germline V gives CDR1 KGHSH, CDR2 LQKENI. The CDR3 is 13 residues long. The germline V and J ends were trimmed by 8 bases and 1 base, with 11 bases remaining between them. This CDR3 reads CASLRGVQETQYF. The DNA for the CDR3 is TGTGCCAGCCTGCGAGGAGTCCAAGAGACCCAGTACTTC.

This chain uses TRBV7-2 with TRBJ2-3; tentatively, D is TRBD1 (6 bases). V was pared by 5 bases and J by 4 bases, with 16 bases between. Germline V gene sequence: CDR1 SGHTA, CDR2 FQGNSA. The CDR3 loop spans 15 amino acids. The CDR3 region is CASSARQVLADTQYF. The CDR3 region has the DNA TGTGCCAGCAGCGCTCGACAGGTCCTCGCAGATACGCAGTATTTT.

The V gene is TRBV5-5, the J gene TRBJ2-1; no definite D call. The V end lost 2 bases, the J end lost 8 bases, and 11 bases lay between the germline ends. There are 13 residues in the CDR3. CDR1 is SGHKS, CDR2 YYEKEE, per germline (reference sequence). CDR3 nucleotides: TGTGCCAGCAGCTTTGGACCACCGGATGAGCAGTTCTTC. The encoded protein is CASSFGPPDEQFF. The variable domain in full, completed from reference TRBV5-5 and TRBJ2-1, reads DAGVTQSPTHLIKTRGQQVTLRCSPISGHKSVSWYQQVLGQGPQFIFQYYEKEERGRGNFPDRFSARQFPNYSSELNVNALLLGDSALYLCASSFGPPDEQFFGPGTRLTVL.

The chain employs TRBV7-2 and TRBJ2-7; 8 positions agree with TRBD2. With 1 base clipped from V and 7 bases from J, the junction kept 9 bases outside the gene matches. This CDR3 is built from 15 residues. Looked up from germline, CDR1 is SGHTA and CDR2 is FQGNSA. This chain's CDR3 is CASSLDIERGREQYF. In DNA, the CDR3 is TGTGCCAGCAGCTTAGACATAGAGCGGGGGCGTGAGCAGTACTTC.

This sequence joins TRBV7-3 and TRBJ2-1, with D tentatively TRBD2 (5 bases). Trimming removed 0 bases at V and 7 bases at J, with 16 bases between. This CDR3 is built from 16 residues. Germline lookup yields CDR1 SGHTA and CDR2 FQGTGA. CDR3 in DNA: TGTGCCAGCAGCTTAACGACCACGGGATTGTCTAATGAGCAGTTCTTC. The encoded protein is CASSLTTTGLSNEQFF.

This rearrangement joins TRBV27 to TRBJ2-3, with 16 bases fitting TRBD2. Losses at the gene ends were 8 bases for V and 9 bases for J; bases not matched to a gene: 8. Germline V lookup: CDR1 MNHEY, CDR2 SMNVEV (reference sequence). The CDR3 extends over 15 amino acids. The CDR3 region is CASGPGTSGRVTQYF. Written as DNA, the CDR3 is TGTGCCAGCGGCCCCGGGACTAGCGGGAGGGTAACGCAGTATTTT.

This clonotype has a single count. J is TRBJ1-5 and V is TRBV6-5, with D maybe TRBD1 (5 bases). With 3 bases removed from V and 5 bases from J, the gap between germline ends came to 20 bases. The CDR3 is 17 amino acids. The germline gives CDR1 MNHEY, CDR2 SVGAGI. The CDR3 region is CASSYLLSGQGDQPQHF. CDR3 DNA: TGTGCCAGCAGTTATTTGCTCTCCGGGCAGGGTGATCAGCCCCAGCATTTT.

The chain links TRBV20-1 to TRBJ2-5; D call uncertain. CDR1 and CDR2 from the germline V gene are DFQATT and SNEGSKA (reference sequence). This CDR3 is built from 14 residues. Trimming stripped 0 bases from V and 1 base from J, with 9 bases between. The CDR3 here is CSARETAPQETQYF. CDR3 nucleotide sequence: TGCAGTGCTAGAGAAACGGCCCCCCAAGAGACCCAGTACTTC.

This clonotype was detected once. This chain joins TRBV6-5 and TRBJ2-1, with D maybe TRBD1 (6 bases). The CDR3 consists of 16 residues. The germline V and J ends were trimmed by 6 bases and 7 bases, with 22 bases remaining between them. Per germline, CDR1 MNHEY and CDR2 SVGAGI. CDR3: CASRPTGTDRPNEQFF. The CDR3 coding sequence is TGTGCCAGCAGACCGACAGGAACTGACAGGCCTAATGAGCAGTTCTTC.

The chain joins TRBV5-1 to TRBJ1-2, with TRBD1 identical over 7 bases. The V gene's germline CDR1 is SGHRS and CDR2 YFSETQ. Trimming removed 5 bases from V and 3 bases from J; junction bases left unmatched: 7. The CDR3 is 14 residues long. The CDR3 loop is CASREGAQYYGYTF. DNA of the CDR3: TGCGCCAGCAGGGAGGGGGCGCAGTACTATGGCTACACCTTC.

The chain joins TRBV5-1 to TRBJ2-7; tentatively, D is TRBD2 (6 bases). The CDR3 sequence is 14 residues long. The V end was cut by 0 bases, the J end by 7 bases, with 14 bases between. Germline V lookup: CDR1 SGHRS, CDR2 YFSETQ. CDR3 protein: CASSLAGAGTEQYF. As DNA, the CDR3 is TGCGCCAGCAGCTTGGCCGGTGCAGGGACTGAGCAGTACTTC.

In this sample, this clonotype turned up a few times. V usage is TRBV5-6 and J usage is TRBJ2-5; a weak D match, TRBD1 (5 bases). Germline V lookup: CDR1 SGHDT, CDR2 YYEEEE. The CDR3 spans 15 residues. Trimming removed 0 bases from V and 4 bases from J, with 13 bases in between. Here the CDR3 reads CASSLDRSTGETQYF. In DNA form, the CDR3 reads TGTGCCAGCAGCTTGGACAGGTCCACGGGAGAGACCCAGTACTTC.

This clonotype has only one observation. The chain carries TRBV20-1 and TRBJ2-5; TRBD2 matches at 8 bases. Germline-derived CDR1 and CDR2 are DFQATT and SNEGSKA (reference sequence). The CDR3 has 15 amino acids. V was pared by 1 base and J by 5 bases, with 9 bases of the junction left unmatched. The CDR3 protein is CSARAGTRSEETQYF. The CDR3 DNA sequence: TGCAGTGCTAGAGCCGGGACTAGATCTGAGGAGACCCAGTACTTC.

At least ten counts were recorded for this clonotype. The V and J genes are TRBV29-1 and TRBJ1-5; no clear D gene. The V gene lost 7 bases and the J gene lost 5 bases, with 12 bases spanning the gap. The CDR3 contains 12 residues. Germline V gene sequence: CDR1 SQVTM, CDR2 ANQGSEA. CDR3: CSAGGLDQPQHF. As DNA, the CDR3 is TGCAGCGCTGGAGGGTTGGATCAGCCCCAGCATTTT.

V gene TRBV10-2 combines with J gene TRBJ1-5, with D tentatively TRBD1 (6 bases). The V gene's germline CDR1 is WSHSY and CDR2 SAAADI. Trimming removed 8 bases at V and 0 bases at J, with 14 bases between. This CDR3 region has 15 residues. The CDR3 sequence: CASGQGPHSNQPQHF. The CDR3 DNA reads TGCGCCAGCGGTCAGGGGCCTCATAGCAATCAGCCCCAGCATTTT.

CDR3 in DNA: TGTGCCAGTACCCCGACAGGGGGAAGATCGGACACTGAAGCTTTCTTT. Residues: CASTPTGGRSDTEAFF. The chain combines TRBV19 with TRBJ1-1; 9 bases agree with TRBD1. The CDR3 extends over 16 amino acids. Germline V gene data show CDR1 as LNHDA and CDR2 as SQIVND (reference sequence). The ends lost 7 bases at V and 3 bases at J; junction bases unmatched: 12.

In its sample, this clonotype was seen a few times. This chain joins TRBV2 and TRBJ2-1, with D possibly being TRBD2 (6 bases). Looked up from germline, CDR1 is SNHLY and CDR2 is FYNNEI. The CDR3 contains 13 residues. Between the trimmed V and J ends, which lost 10 bases and 9 bases, there was a span of 19 bases. This chain's CDR3 is CAKLAPGGSEQFF. CDR3 coding DNA: TGTGCCAAACTAGCCCCTGGTGGGAGTGAGCAGTTCTTC.

This chain connects TRBV6-1 to TRBJ2-4; 9 bases are shared with TRBD2. The J call is uncertain, as TRBJ2-7 better fits the DNA end. The CDR3 has 14 amino acids. Germline V gene data show CDR1 as MNHNS and CDR2 as SASEGT. The CDR3 here is CASSVAGAGYEQYF. The CDR3 coding sequence is TGTGCCAGCAGTGTAGCGGGAGCCGGCTACGAGCAGTACTTC.

This clonotype turned up a few times. The chain combines TRBV28 with TRBJ2-1; D may be TRBD2 (6 bases). Per germline, CDR1 MDHEN and CDR2 SYDVKM. The CDR3 is 14 amino acids. Between the trimmed V and J ends, which lost 2 bases and 6 bases, there was a span of 11 bases. The CDR3 DNA reads as TGTGCCAGCAGTTTAGCGGGGCCAGGCAATGAGCAGTTCTTC. Translation gives CASSLAGPGNEQFF.

With regard to this clonotype: A junction end diverges from the germline sequence, so it may reflect a read error. V and J are TRBV7-2 and TRBJ2-3; no clear D. This CDR3 spans 13 amino acids. CDR1 SGHTA and CDR2 FQGNSA come from the germline V gene. The CDR3 sequence is CASSPPSGDMQYF. As DNA, the CDR3 is TGTGCCAGCAGCCCCCCCTCGGGTGATATGCAGTATTTT.

This clonotype was counted a few times. The chain recombines TRBV15 with TRBJ1-2; no definite D call. CDR1 and CDR2 (germline): LNHNV, YYDKDF (reference sequence). The CDR3 has 15 residues. Trimming took off 5 bases at V and 8 bases at J, with 21 bases between the two ends. The CDR3 DNA follows: TGTGCCACCAGCGAAAGTGGACGGGTTATAGGAGGCTACACCTTC. Encoded protein: CATSESGRVIGGYTF. Full variable domain (rest looked up from reference TRBV15 and TRBJ1-2): DAMVIQNPRYQVTQFGKPVTLSCSQTLNHNVMYWYQQKSSQAPKLLFHYYDKDFNNEADTPDNFQSRRPNTSFCFLDIRSPGLGDTAMYLCATSESGRVIGGYTFGSGTRLTVV.

The CDR3 nucleotides are TGCAGTGCTATCGACAGGGGTAGGCCCCTGGCCAAAAACATTCAGTACTTC. Residues: CSAIDRGRPLAKNIQYF. The chain is built from TRBV20-1 and TRBJ2-4; 8 positions agree with TRBD1. CDR1 DFQATT and CDR2 SNEGSKA come from the germline V gene (reference sequence). V was clipped by 4 bases and J by 1 base; unmatched bases: 12. The CDR3 extends over 17 amino acids.

The count of this clonotype is one. V is TRBV5-5 and J is TRBJ2-3; D ambiguous. The length of the CDR3 is 14 residues. The V and J ends lost 2 bases and 1 base respectively, with 8 bases between them. The V gene's germline CDR1 is SGHKS and CDR2 YYEKEE (reference sequence). CDR3 DNA sequence: TGTGCCAGCAGCTTTGACTCCCGCACAGATACGCAGTATTTT. It translates to CASSFDSRTDTQYF.

The genes are TRBV3-1 and TRBJ2-1; 13 nucleotides align to TRBD2. The CDR3 loop spans 16 amino acids. Germline-derived CDR1 and CDR2 are LGHDT and YNNKEL (reference sequence). The V segment lost 3 bases and the J segment 3 bases; nucleotides outside the gene matches: 2. The CDR3 DNA reads as TGTGCCAGCAGCCACGGACTAGCGGGAGTCTACAATGAGCAGTTCTTC. Residues: CASSHGLAGVYNEQFF.

The chain is built from TRBV11-2 and TRBJ1-5, with TRBD1 identical over 7 bases. CDR3 length equals 15 residues. From germline, CDR1 is SGHAT and CDR2 FQNNGV. After removal of 5 bases from V and 3 bases from J, the junction contained 7 bases not matched to a gene. CDR3 loop: CASSPGGGLNQPQHF. CDR3 nucleotides: TGTGCCAGCAGCCCGGGAGGGGGCCTCAATCAGCCCCAGCATTTT.

The chain links TRBV7-9 to TRBJ2-1, with D unresolved. Trimming removed 5 bases from V and 8 bases from J, with 7 bases in between. CDR1 and CDR2 (germline): SEHNR, FQNEAQ (reference sequence). This CDR3 comprises 11 residues. CDR3 residues: CASSIGDEQFF. For the CDR3, the DNA is TGTGCCAGCAGCATAGGTGATGAGCAGTTCTTC.

The CDR3, as DNA: TGCGGTGTGGCGATGGGACTCCAATCCACAGATACGCAGTATTTT. Translation: CGVAMGLQSTDTQYF. This chain connects TRBV20-1 to TRBJ2-3; D possibly corresponds to TRBD2 (6 bases). There are 15 residues in the CDR3. Looked up from germline, CDR1 is DFQATT and CDR2 is SNEGSKA (reference sequence).